This T cell receptor (beta chain) was sequenced for a study of Ad26.COV2.S vaccination and SARS-CoV-2 variants. The wider study: As a participant in COV1001, the donor was in the Ad26.COV2.S trial arm. In the study, Ad26.COV2.S was injected intramuscularly once, or twice 56 days apart.

TCRdb's table, derived via immunoSEQ multiplex PCR, lists solely in-frame clones and lacks some. The sample lists roughly 450,000 clones; around nine tenths were seen once. Germline loops: CDR1 MNHEY, CDR2 SVGAGI. V was clipped by 8 bases and J by 7 bases, with 15 bases between them. The CDR3 covers 13 residues. This clone was counted once. Treatment defined: roughly 18 received Ad26.COV2.S at low or high dose, single or two shots; about five received placebo; per-sample allocation not given. Repertoires come from day 63 after the first vaccine or placebo injection. An adult aged 18-55 years in Boston served as the donor.

The chain joins TRBV6-5 to TRBJ2-1; D remains unclear. The receptor's source is a person aged 18 to 59 who received the Ad26.COV2.S COVID-19 vaccine or a placebo. The source material was peripheral blood, sampled in a trial of Ad26.COV2.S vaccine versus placebo. CDR3 sequence reads: CASRAIGANEQFF. CDR3 in DNA: TGTGCCAGCCGGGCCATCGGAGCGAATGAGCAGTTCTTC.